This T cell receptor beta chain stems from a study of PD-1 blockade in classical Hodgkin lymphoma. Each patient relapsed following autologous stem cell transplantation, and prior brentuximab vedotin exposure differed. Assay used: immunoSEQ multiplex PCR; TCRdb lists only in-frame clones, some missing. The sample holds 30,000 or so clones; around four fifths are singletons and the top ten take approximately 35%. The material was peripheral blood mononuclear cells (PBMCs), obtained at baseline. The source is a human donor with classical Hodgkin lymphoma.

CDR3 sequence: CASCPWGQGNTEAFF. The CDR3 nucleotides are TGTGCCAGCTGTCCTTGGGGACAGGGGAACACTGAAGCTTTCTTT. The rearrangement joins TRBV27 to TRBJ1-1; 9 bases fit TRBD1. CDR1 is MNHEY and CDR2 is SMNVEV in the germline V gene (reference sequence). V dropped 8 bases and J dropped 1; count of bases not matched to a gene: 8. This CDR3 has 15 amino acids.